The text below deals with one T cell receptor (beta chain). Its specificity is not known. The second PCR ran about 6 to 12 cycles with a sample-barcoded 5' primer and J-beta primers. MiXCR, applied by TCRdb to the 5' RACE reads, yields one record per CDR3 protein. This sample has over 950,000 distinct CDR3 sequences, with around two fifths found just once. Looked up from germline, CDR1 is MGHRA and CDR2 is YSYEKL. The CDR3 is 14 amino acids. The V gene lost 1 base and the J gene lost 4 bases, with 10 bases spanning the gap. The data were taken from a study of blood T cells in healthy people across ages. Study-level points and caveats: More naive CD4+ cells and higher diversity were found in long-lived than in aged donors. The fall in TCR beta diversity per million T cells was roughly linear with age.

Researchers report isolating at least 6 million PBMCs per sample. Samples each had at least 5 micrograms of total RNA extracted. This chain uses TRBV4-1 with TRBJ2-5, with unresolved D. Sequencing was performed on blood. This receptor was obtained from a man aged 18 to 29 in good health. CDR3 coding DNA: TGCGCCAGCAGCCAAGGAGTAGTCCGAGAGACCCAGTACTTC. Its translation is CASSQGVVRETQYF.